The clone carrying this TCR beta chain was picked up many times. The antigen is undetermined. This record belongs to a study of T cell responses to AZD1222 COVID-19 vaccine. In the study overall: Analysis merged second doses at about 4 or about 12 weeks.

In germline, CDR1 is LNHNV, CDR2 YYDKDF (reference sequence). The CDR3 runs to 14 residues. V lost 5 bases and J lost 5; bases outside the gene matches: 9. The table came from immunoSEQ multiplex PCR; TCRdb's copy has only in-frame clones and leaves some out. The sample records about 120,000 clones, around 85% being singletons. The study's findings and limits: Vaccine-associated CD4 TCRs spanned spike, dominant at 160-218 and 743-854. Regions left unmutated in variants are reportedly the target of nearly half of spike-specific TCRs.

V gene TRBV15 combines with J gene TRBJ2-7; 7 nucleotides match TRBD1. The sequence came from an adult in good health. Sequenced here: peripheral blood, sampled on day 0 of AZD1222 vaccination. The CDR3 nucleotides read TGTGCCACCAGCGCCGATAGGGGGCAAAACGAGCAGTACTTC. It encodes CATSADRGQNEQYF.